This T cell receptor beta chain is from a study of blood T cells in healthy people across ages. Study observations and caveats: Age showed a roughly linear inverse relationship with TCR beta diversity per million T cells. Naive CD4+ cell counts and diversity both ran higher in long-lived than in aged donors.

The authors ran a second PCR of about 6 to 11 cycles using a sample-barcoded 5' primer and a J-beta primer mix. Each cDNA molecule, via a template-switch adaptor with 12 random nucleotides, was tagged. Researchers report that each sample yielded at least 2.5 million CDR3-containing paired-end reads. TCRdb re-analysed the 5' RACE reads in MiXCR, keeping a single row per CDR3 protein. The sample consists of about 1.6 million distinct CDR3 sequences, almost 35% of them appearing once. In the case of this clonotype: Its antigen is as yet unknown.

In germline, CDR1 is MNHEY, CDR2 SVGAGI. Trimming removed 0 bases from V and 1 base from J, with 12 bases in between. The CDR3 sequence is 16 residues long. The rearrangement uses TRBV6-5 and TRBJ2-5, with a tentative D call TRBD2 (5 bases). The receptor was isolated from a woman in her 30s in good health. Sequencing was performed on blood. The DNA for the CDR3 is TGTGCCAGCAGTTACTCGACCACGAGGGTCCAAGAGACCCAGTACTTC. Translation: CASSYSTTRVQETQYF.